Listed below are T cell receptor beta chains from one sample, sequenced in a study of cytomegalovirus exposure and HLA in healthy donors. Clones were read by immunoSEQ multiplex PCR, and TCRdb kept only the in-frame ones, dropping some. The table includes under 250,000 clones, 75% to 90% detected once. The sequenced material came from PBMCs. These receptors all come from a woman between 40 and 55 years old in good health and CMV-seronegative. The CDR3 runs from the conserved cysteine through the conserved F or W. A D gene is named only where the DNA matches it firmly. Clone size, where shown, is once, few, many, or a class for clones that have expanded.

cdr3_aa cdr3_nt d_call j_call v_call clone_size
CASQGQDEAQPQHF TGTGCCAGCCAAGGACAGGACGAGGCACAGCCCCAGCATTTT TRBD1 TRBJ1-5 TRBV6-1 NA
CASSLGGANTGELFF TGTGCCAGCAGCTTGGGCGGGGCTAACACCGGGGAGCTGTTTTTT NA TRBJ2-2 TRBV7-7 NA
CASSPRGSGNTIYF TGTGCCAGCAGCCCACGGGGTAGTGGAAACACCATATATTTT NA TRBJ1-3 TRBV7-3 NA
CATSRDMSSYNEQFF TGTGCCACCAGCAGAGATATGAGCTCCTACAATGAGCAGTTCTTC NA TRBJ2-1 TRBV15 NA
CASSQVSRVTEAFF TGTGCCAGCAGCCAAGTTTCGAGGGTAACTGAAGCTTTCTTT NA TRBJ1-1 TRBV14 NA
CATSRGGTVNNEQFF TGTGCCACCAGCAGAGGAGGGACAGTTAACAATGAGCAGTTCTTC TRBD1 TRBJ2-1 TRBV15 NA
CASSLGGNIQYF TGCGCCAGCAGCTTGGGAGGGAACATTCAGTACTTC TRBD2 TRBJ2-4 TRBV10-1 NA
CASGERGPYEQYF TGTGCCAGCGGGGAGCGGGGCCCGTACGAGCAGTACTTC TRBD2 TRBJ2-7 TRBV6-6 NA
CASSFEGLAVSTDTQYF TGTGCCAGCAGCTTTGAGGGACTAGCGGTAAGCACAGATACGCAGTATTTT TRBD2 TRBJ2-3 TRBV5-6 few
CASSLATGNYGYTF TGCGCCAGCAGCTTGGCCACGGGGAACTATGGCTACACCTTC NA TRBJ1-2 TRBV5-1 NA
CASSVGVQREKGEQYF TGTGCCAGCAGCGTAGGGGTCCAGCGGGAGAAGGGCGAGCAGTACTTC TRBD2 TRBJ2-7 TRBV9 NA
CAWSQFAANQPQHF TGTGCCTGGAGCCAATTCGCGGCAAATCAGCCCCAGCATTTT NA TRBJ1-5 TRBV30 few
CASSANWGAYEQYF TGTGCCAGCAGTGCTAATTGGGGGGCCTACGAGCAGTACTTC NA TRBJ2-7 TRBV2 NA
CASSLSAGQGTGFYNEQFF TGTGCCAGCAGTTTATCGGCGGGACAGGGGACAGGTTTCTACAATGAGCAGTTCTTC TRBD1 TRBJ2-1 TRBV27 NA
CASSQESLAGGNTGELFF TGTGCCAGCAGCCAAGAGTCACTAGCGGGAGGGAACACCGGGGAGCTGTTTTTT TRBD2 TRBJ2-2 TRBV4-2 NA
CASSPARFYGYTF TGTGCCAGCAGCCCCGCCAGGTTCTATGGCTACACCTTC NA TRBJ1-2 TRBV7-9 NA
CASTPVRSSYEQYF TGTGCCAGCACCCCCGTCCGTAGCTCCTACGAGCAGTACTTC NA TRBJ2-7 TRBV6-6 NA
CASSQIALTGSTEAFF TGTGCCAGCAGCCAAATCGCTCTCACAGGGTCCACTGAAGCTTTCTTT NA TRBJ1-1 TRBV5-8 NA
CASSERDSIYGYTF TGTGCCAGCAGTGAAAGGGACAGTATCTATGGCTACACCTTC TRBD1 TRBJ1-2 TRBV2 NA
CASSSVLGQVSYEQYF TGTGCCAGCAGTTCCGTTTTGGGACAGGTTTCCTACGAGCAGTACTTC TRBD1 TRBJ2-7 TRBV27 NA
CASSRLAGSEGYF TGTGCCAGCAGCCGACTAGCGGGATCTGAGGGGTACTTC TRBD2 TRBJ2-5 TRBV11-2 NA
CASSEGFRVDNEKLFF TGTGCCAGCAGTGAGGGTTTTCGGGTGGATAATGAAAAACTGTTTTTT NA TRBJ1-4 TRBV2 NA
CASSEALRLTGLGQF TGTGCCAGCAGTGAAGCGCTTCGGTTGACGGGACTAGGACAATTT NA TRBJ1-4 TRBV6-1 NA
CASSAQGGRNIQYF TGTGCCAGTAGTGCGCAGGGGGGAAGAAACATTCAGTACTTC NA TRBJ2-4 TRBV19 few
CASSFPQGGVRETQYF TGTGCCAGCAGCTTCCCGCAGGGTGGGGTCCGGGAGACCCAGTACTTC NA TRBJ2-5 TRBV7-8 NA
CASSILASGTYEQYF TGTGCCAGTAGTATATTAGCTAGCGGGACCTACGAGCAGTACTTC TRBD2 TRBJ2-7 TRBV19 few
CASNRDQETQYF TGTGCCAGCAACAGAGACCAAGAGACCCAGTACTTC NA TRBJ2-5 TRBV6-6 NA
CASSLQVSYEQYF TGTGCCAGTAGCTTGCAGGTATCCTACGAGCAGTACTTC NA TRBJ2-7 TRBV19 once
CASSHPRGTSGRFSYEQYF TGCGCCAGCAGCCACCCACGGGGAACTAGCGGGAGGTTCTCCTACGAGCAGTACTTC TRBD2 TRBJ2-7 TRBV4-1 once
CASSPDSYYNEQFF TGCGCCAGCAGCCCGGACAGTTACTACAATGAGCAGTTCTTC NA TRBJ2-1 TRBV5-1 NA
CASSLQGTNEKLFF TGTGCCAGCAGCCTTCAGGGAACTAATGAAAAACTGTTTTTT NA TRBJ1-4 TRBV4-2 NA
CASSLGGTGTEAFF TGTGCCAGCAGCTTAGGAGGGACAGGGACTGAAGCTTTCTTT TRBD1 TRBJ1-1 TRBV7-9 few
CASSQDARANQPQHF TGCGCCAGCAGCCAAGACGCGCGGGCGAATCAGCCCCAGCATTTT NA TRBJ1-5 TRBV4-1 few
CASRFGPGANVLTF TGTGCCAGTAGATTTGGGCCCGGGGCCAACGTCCTGACTTTC NA TRBJ2-6 TRBV19 NA
CASSFGQGTYEQYF TGTGCCAGCAGCTTCGGACAGGGTACCTACGAGCAGTACTTC TRBD1 TRBJ2-7 TRBV5-6 NA
CASSHQDRNQPQHF TGTGCCAGCTCACACCAAGACAGGAATCAGCCCCAGCATTTT NA TRBJ1-5 TRBV18 few
CASAPSISSYNEQFF TGTGCCAGCGCCCCCTCGATTAGCTCCTACAATGAGCAGTTCTTC NA TRBJ2-1 TRBV5-6 NA
CASSQVTSASNTGELFF TGTGCCAGCAGCCAAGTCACTAGCGCCTCGAACACCGGGGAGCTGTTTTTT TRBD2 TRBJ2-2 TRBV4-2 NA
CASSRQGANTYNEQFF TGCGCCAGCAGCCGACAGGGGGCAAACACCTACAATGAGCAGTTCTTC TRBD1 TRBJ2-1 TRBV10-1 NA
CATSRDQWASAETQYF TGTGCCACCAGCAGAGATCAGTGGGCCTCGGCAGAGACCCAGTACTTC NA TRBJ2-5 TRBV15 NA
CASRKPGGLAGGPNTQYF TGTGCCAGCAGAAAACCTGGAGGGCTAGCGGGAGGGCCGAATACGCAGTATTTT TRBD2 TRBJ2-3 TRBV7-9 NA
CASSLGQGPYEQYF TGTGCCAGTAGTCTGGGACAGGGCCCCTACGAGCAGTACTTC TRBD1 TRBJ2-7 TRBV19 NA
CASRSQGARDQPQHF TGTGCCAGTAGATCACAGGGGGCGCGGGATCAGCCCCAGCATTTT TRBD1 TRBJ1-5 TRBV19 NA
CASSQGGGMGQFF TGCGCCAGCAGCCAAGGAGGCGGGATGGGGCAGTTCTTC NA TRBJ2-1 TRBV4-1 few
CASSWSDSPEWFF TGTGCCAGCAGCTGGAGTGACTCCCCGGAATGGTTCTTC NA TRBJ2-1 TRBV5-5 NA
CSANSGETQYF TGCAGTGCTAATAGCGGGGAGACCCAGTACTTC TRBD2 TRBJ2-5 TRBV20-1 few
CAISELGLYNEQFF TGTGCCATCAGTGAACTAGGCCTCTACAATGAGCAGTTCTTC NA TRBJ2-1 TRBV10-3 NA
CASSTGQGRTEAFF TGTGCCAGCAGCACGGGACAGGGTAGAACTGAAGCTTTCTTT TRBD1 TRBJ1-1 TRBV9 NA
CASSPGGIEQYF TGTGCCAGCTCGCCAGGGGGCATCGAGCAGTACTTC TRBD1 TRBJ2-7 TRBV18 NA
CAIKGQETYEQYF TGTGCCATCAAGGGACAGGAGACCTACGAGCAGTACTTC TRBD1 TRBJ2-7 TRBV10-3 NA
CSSSTRRTGTGIGYGYTF TGTTCCAGCAGCACGAGACGAACCGGGACAGGGATTGGGTATGGCTACACCTTC TRBD1 TRBJ1-2 TRBV7-9 NA
CASSLITIAGGQETQYF TGTGCCAGCAGCCTGATTACAATAGCGGGAGGCCAAGAGACCCAGTACTTC TRBD2 TRBJ2-5 TRBV11-2 NA
CASKRGLADTDTQYF TGTGCCAGCAAAAGAGGACTAGCGGACACAGATACGCAGTATTTT TRBD2 TRBJ2-3 TRBV28 NA
CASSQSTGQGFGYGYTF TGTGCCAGCAGCCAATCGACGGGACAGGGGTTCGGCTATGGCTACACCTTC TRBD1 TRBJ1-2 TRBV16 few
CASSVAGGPRDTQYF TGTGCCAGTAGCGTAGCGGGAGGGCCACGAGATACGCAGTATTTT TRBD2 TRBJ2-3 TRBV19 NA